The clone carrying this T cell receptor beta chain was detected a few times. The sample belongs to a study of shared clonotypes between healthy human individuals. The test was conducted at deep level. Profiling relied on immunoSEQ multiplex PCR, and the TCRdb table lists in-frame clones only, not all of them. The sample contains under 2.5 million clones, approximately 90% of which appear only once. The CDR3 length is 12 residues. Germline assignment: CDR1 GTSNPN and CDR2 SVGIG (reference sequence). V was clipped by 4 bases and J by 5 bases, with 11 bases between them. The study separated CD4+ cells into CD45RA+ naive and CD45RA-negative memory subsets.

The clonotype was recovered from a man younger than 35 in good health. Some clones in this sample may be carry-over from other donors' samples. The V call is TRBV30, the J call TRBJ1-1; weak D call: TRBD1 (5 bases). The source material was naive CD4+ T cells from PBMCs. Subset specified: CD45RA+ positively selected. The CDR3 region has the DNA TGTGCCTGGACAGGGATGGGGACTGAAGCTTTCTTT. This codes for CAWTGMGTEAFF.